This T cell receptor beta chain was identified during a study of tumor and adjacent non-tumor tissue in lung cancer. Across the whole study: On average, productive TCRbeta reads reached about 4.17 million per sample.

TCRbeta libraries were built with three rounds of nested PCR, modified from ARM-PCR. TCRdb called the multiplex PCR reads again in MiXCR, with one record for every CDR3 protein. The profile covers over 110,000 distinct CDR3 sequences, with about 71% appearing a single time and approximately 18% taken by the ten largest. Comments on this clonotype: The antigen is undetermined.

Findings of the study overall: Tumor tissue had significantly higher TCR diversity than normal lung. Shorter survival was associated with higher TCR diversity in tumors.

This sample's RNA came from whole unsorted tissue. Newly diagnosed lung cancer patients had thoracic surgery in China, August–November 2014, without prior chemotherapy. The V segment lost 2 bases and the J segment 4 bases; nucleotides outside the gene matches: 7. This CDR3 is 16 amino acids long. CDR1 KGHSH and CDR2 LQKENI come from the germline V gene. This sequence joins TRBV18 and TRBJ2-1; TRBD1 agrees at 8 bases. This sequence was found in a man aged 55 to 69 with small cell lung cancer. The sample taken for sequencing was lung tumor tissue. The CDR3 reads CASSPRAGGGYNEQFF. The CDR3 bases are TGTGCCAGCTCACCAAGGGCAGGGGGCGGTTACAATGAGCAGTTCTTC.